This T cell receptor beta chain appears in the sequencing data of a study of metastatic and nonmetastatic thyroid tumors. Study context: Repertoires were compared across blood and tumor or nodule tissue from malignant and benign thyroid patients.

Trimming removed 6 bases from V and 9 bases from J; junction bases left unmatched: 13. Germline CDR1 is MNHEY and CDR2 is SMNVEV (reference sequence). This CDR3 has 15 amino acids. Per the authors' pipeline: The study built a papillary thyroid cancer distant-metastasis classifier from CDR3 differences across clinicopathological groups. TCRdb reprocessed the PCR reads using MiXCR. For this entry, the V and J calls and clone size follow TCRdb and not the study's own pipeline. The sample lists 4,000 to 5,500 clones, about 29% seen once, with over 8% in the top ten. This clone was seen a few times. Patients were all untreated before their thyroid surgery.

The source is a female donor with papillary thyroid cancer or a benign thyroid nodule (not recorded which). Some clones in this sample may be carry-over from other donors' samples. The sample comprised adjacent normal tissue. This sequence joins TRBV27 and TRBJ2-1; the match to TRBD2 covers 8 bases. CDR3 residues: CASSRTPAGVGEQFF. The CDR3 DNA follows: TGTGCCAGCAGCCGGACTCCAGCGGGAGTGGGTGAGCAGTTCTTC.